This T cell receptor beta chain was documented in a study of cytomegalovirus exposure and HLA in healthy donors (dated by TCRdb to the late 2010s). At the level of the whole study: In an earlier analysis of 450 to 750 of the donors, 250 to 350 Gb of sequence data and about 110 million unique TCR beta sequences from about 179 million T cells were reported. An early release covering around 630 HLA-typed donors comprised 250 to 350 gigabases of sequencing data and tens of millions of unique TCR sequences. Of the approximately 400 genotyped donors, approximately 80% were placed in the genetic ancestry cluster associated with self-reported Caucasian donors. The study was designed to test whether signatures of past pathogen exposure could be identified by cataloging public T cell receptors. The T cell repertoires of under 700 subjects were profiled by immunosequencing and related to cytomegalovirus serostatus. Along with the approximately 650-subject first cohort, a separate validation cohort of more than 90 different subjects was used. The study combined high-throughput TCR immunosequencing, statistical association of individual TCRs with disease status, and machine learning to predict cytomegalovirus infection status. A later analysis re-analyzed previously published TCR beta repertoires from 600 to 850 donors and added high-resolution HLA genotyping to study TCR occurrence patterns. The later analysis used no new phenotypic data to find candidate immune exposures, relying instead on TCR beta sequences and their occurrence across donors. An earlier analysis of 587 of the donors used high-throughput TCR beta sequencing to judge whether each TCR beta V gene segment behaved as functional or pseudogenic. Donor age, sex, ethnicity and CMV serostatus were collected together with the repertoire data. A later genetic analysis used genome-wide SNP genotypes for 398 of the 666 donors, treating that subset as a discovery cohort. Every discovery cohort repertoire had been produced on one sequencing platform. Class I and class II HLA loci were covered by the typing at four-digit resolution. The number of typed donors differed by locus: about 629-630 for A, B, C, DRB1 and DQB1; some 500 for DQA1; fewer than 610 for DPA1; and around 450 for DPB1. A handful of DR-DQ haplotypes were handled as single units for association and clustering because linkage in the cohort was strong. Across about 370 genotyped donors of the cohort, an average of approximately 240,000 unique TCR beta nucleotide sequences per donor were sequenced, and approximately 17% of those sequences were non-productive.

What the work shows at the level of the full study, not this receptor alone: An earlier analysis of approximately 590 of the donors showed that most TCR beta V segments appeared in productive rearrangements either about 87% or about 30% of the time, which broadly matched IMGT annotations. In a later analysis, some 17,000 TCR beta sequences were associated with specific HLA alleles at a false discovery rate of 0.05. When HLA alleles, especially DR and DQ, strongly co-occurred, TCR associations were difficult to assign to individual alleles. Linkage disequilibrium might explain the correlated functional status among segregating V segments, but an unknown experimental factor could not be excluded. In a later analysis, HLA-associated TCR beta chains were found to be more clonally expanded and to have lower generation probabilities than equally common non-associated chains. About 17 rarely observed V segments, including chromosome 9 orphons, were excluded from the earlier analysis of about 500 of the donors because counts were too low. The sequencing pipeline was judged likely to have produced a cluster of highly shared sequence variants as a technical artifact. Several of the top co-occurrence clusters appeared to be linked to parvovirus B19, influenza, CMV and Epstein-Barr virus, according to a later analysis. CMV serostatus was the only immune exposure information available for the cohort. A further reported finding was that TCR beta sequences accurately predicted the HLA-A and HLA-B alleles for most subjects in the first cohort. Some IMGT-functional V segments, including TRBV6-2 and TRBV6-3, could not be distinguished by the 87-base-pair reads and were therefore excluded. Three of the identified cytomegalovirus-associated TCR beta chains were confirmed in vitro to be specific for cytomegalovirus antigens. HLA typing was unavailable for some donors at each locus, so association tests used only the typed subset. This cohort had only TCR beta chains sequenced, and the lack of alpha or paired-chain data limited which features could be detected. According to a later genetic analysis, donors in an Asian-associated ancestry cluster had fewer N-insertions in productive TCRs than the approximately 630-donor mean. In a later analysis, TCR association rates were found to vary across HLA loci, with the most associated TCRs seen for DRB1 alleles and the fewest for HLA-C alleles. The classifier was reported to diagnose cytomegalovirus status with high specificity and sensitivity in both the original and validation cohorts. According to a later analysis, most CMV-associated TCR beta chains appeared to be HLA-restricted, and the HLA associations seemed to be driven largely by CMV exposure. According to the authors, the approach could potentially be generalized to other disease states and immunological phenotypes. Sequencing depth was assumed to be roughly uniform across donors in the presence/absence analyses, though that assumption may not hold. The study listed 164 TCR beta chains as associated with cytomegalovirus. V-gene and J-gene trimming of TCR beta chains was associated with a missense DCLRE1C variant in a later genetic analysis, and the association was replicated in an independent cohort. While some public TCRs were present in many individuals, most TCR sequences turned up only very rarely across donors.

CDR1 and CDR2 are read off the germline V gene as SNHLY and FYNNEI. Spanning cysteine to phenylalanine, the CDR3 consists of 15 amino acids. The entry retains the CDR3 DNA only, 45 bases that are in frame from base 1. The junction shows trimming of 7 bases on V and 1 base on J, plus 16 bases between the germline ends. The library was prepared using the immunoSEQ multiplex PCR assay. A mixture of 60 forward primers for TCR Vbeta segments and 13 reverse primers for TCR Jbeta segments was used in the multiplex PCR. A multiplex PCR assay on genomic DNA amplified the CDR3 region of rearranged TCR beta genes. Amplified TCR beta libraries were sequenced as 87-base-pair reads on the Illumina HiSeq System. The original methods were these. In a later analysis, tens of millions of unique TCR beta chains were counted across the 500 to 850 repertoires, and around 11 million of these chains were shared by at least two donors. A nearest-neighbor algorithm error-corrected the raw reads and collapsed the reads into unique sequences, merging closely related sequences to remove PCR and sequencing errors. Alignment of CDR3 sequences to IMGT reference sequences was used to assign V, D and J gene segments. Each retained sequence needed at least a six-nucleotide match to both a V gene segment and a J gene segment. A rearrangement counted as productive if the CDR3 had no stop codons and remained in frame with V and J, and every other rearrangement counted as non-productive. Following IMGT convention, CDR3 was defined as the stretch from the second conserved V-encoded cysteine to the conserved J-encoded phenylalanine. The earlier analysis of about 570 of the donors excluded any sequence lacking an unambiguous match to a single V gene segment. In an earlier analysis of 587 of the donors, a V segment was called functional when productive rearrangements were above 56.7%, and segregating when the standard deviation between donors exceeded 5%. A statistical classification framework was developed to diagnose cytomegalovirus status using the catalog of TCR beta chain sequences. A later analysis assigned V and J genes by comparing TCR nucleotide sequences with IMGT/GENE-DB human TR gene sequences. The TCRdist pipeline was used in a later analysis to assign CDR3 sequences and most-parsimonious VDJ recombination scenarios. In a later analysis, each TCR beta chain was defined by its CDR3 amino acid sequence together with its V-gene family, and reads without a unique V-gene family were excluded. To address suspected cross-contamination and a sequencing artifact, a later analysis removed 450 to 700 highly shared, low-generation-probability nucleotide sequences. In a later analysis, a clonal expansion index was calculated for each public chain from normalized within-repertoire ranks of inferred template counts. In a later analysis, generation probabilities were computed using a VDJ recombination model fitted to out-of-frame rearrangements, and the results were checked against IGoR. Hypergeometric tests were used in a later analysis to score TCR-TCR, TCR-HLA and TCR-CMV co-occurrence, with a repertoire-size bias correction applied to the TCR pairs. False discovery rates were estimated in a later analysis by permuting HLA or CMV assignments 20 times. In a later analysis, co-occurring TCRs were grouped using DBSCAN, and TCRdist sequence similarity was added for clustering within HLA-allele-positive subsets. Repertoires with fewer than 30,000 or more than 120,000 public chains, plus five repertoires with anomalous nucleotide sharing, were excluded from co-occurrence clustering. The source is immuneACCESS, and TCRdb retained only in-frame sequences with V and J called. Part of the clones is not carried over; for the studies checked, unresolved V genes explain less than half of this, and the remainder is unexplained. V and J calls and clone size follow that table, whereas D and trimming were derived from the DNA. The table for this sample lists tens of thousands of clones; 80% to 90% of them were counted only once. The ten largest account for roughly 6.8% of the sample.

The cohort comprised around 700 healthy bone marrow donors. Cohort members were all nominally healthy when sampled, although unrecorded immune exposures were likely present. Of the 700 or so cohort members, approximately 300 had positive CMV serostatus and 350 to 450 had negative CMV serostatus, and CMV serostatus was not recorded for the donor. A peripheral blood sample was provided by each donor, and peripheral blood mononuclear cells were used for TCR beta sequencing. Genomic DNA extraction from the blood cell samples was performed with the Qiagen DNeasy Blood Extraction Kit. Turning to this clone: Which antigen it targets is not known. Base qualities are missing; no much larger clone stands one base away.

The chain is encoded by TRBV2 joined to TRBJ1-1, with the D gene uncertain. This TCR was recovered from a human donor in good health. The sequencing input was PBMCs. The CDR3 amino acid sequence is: CASKSLNNPNTEAFF. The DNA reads TGTGCCAGCAAATCGCTGAACAACCCGAACACTGAAGCTTTCTTT.